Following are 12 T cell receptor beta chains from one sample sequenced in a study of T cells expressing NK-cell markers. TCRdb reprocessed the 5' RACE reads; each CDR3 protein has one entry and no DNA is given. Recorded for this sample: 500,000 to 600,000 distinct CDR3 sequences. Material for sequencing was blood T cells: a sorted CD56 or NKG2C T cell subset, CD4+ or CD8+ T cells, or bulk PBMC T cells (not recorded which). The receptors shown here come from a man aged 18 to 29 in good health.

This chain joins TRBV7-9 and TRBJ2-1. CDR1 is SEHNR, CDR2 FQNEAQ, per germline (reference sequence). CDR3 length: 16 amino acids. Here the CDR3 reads CASSSAAGASYNEQFF.

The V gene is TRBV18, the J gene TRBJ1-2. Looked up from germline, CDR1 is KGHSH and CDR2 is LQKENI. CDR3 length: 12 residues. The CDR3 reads CASSPRLNGYTF.

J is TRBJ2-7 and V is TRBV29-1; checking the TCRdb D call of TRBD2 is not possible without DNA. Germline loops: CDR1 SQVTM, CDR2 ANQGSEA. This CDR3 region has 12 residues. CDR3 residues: CSVEATSMKQYF.

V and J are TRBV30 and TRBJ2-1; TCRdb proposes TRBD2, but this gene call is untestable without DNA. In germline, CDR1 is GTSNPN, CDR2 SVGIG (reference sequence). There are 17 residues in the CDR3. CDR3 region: CAWIWPSAGSSYNEQFF.

The CDR3 sequence: CASSLERPSSDTQYF. This rearrangement joins TRBV27 to TRBJ2-3. Germline V gene data show CDR1 as MNHEY and CDR2 as SMNVEV (reference sequence). This CDR3 has 15 amino acids.

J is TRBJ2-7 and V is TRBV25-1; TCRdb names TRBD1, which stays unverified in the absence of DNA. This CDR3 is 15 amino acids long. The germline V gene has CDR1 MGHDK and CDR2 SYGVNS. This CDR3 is CASSDGASSSYEQYF.

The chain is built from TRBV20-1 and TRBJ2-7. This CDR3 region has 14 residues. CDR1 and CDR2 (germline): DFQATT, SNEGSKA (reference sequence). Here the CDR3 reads CSALKSGSSYEQYF.

CDR3 region: CAMRPGYESDTQYF. The chain carries TRBV10-3 and TRBJ2-3; as DNA is missing, the TRBD1 call by TCRdb cannot be tested. In germline, CDR1 is ENHRY, CDR2 SYGVKD. The length of the CDR3 is 14 residues.

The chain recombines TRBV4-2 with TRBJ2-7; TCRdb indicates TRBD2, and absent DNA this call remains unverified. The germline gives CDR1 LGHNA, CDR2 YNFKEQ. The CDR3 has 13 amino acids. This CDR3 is CASSQGQNYEQYF.

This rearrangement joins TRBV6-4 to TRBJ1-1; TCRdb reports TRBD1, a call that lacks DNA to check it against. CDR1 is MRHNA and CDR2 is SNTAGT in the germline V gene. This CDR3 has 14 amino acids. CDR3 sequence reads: CASSARTGSTEAFF.

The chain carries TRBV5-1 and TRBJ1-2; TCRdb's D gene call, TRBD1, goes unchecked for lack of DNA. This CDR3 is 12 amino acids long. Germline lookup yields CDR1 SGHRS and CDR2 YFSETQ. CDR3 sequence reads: CASKGDDYGYTF.

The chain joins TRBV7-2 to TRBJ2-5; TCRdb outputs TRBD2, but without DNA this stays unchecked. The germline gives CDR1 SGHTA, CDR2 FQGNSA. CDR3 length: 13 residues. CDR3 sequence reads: CASSSGPKETQYF.